This T cell receptor beta chain is drawn from a study of T-cell memory formation after mild COVID-19. In germline, CDR1 is SGHTA, CDR2 FQGNSA. Trimming cost V 5 bases and J 6 bases; bases outside gene matches: 5. The CDR3 sequence is 14 residues long. TCRdb independently ran MiXCR on the 5' RACE reads; one entry per CDR3 protein. The sample comprises approximately 300,000 distinct CDR3 sequences, less than 9.5% of which are singletons, and roughly 22% rests with the top ten. The sample taken for sequencing was PBMCs or a T cell subset sorted from them (not recorded which). The source is a man younger than 35 who had mild COVID-19 (a few samples of this study predate the infection). Cell type and time point are not known. This chain uses TRBV7-2 with TRBJ2-1; 9 nucleotides agree with TRBD2. The CDR3 reads CASSISGGGNEQFF. The CDR3 nucleotides are TGTGCCAGCAGCATTAGCGGGGGCGGCAATGAGCAGTTCTTC.